What follows are 13 T cell receptor beta chains derived from one specimen sequenced in a study of cytomegalovirus exposure and HLA in healthy donors. Researchers ran the PCR with 60 Vbeta and 13 Jbeta primers. This table comes from immunoSEQ multiplex PCR, and its TCRdb copy is limited to in-frame clones, with some not included. The sample yields over 150,000 clones, roughly 71% seen once. Sequencing input: PBMCs. All receptors derive from a male donor in good health and CMV-seropositive.

This chain uses TRBV11-3 with TRBJ2-3; maybe TRBD2 (6 bases). CDR1 is SGHNT, CDR2 YENEEA, per germline. The CDR3 contains 14 residues. Trimming pared 5 bases from V and 0 bases from J, leaving 9 bases between. CDR3 region: CASSRGLSTDTQYF. The CDR3 region has the DNA TGTGCCAGCAGCCGGGGACTTAGCACAGATACGCAGTATTTT.

The chain has TRBV19 and TRBJ1-3; D unresolved. V lost 5 bases and J 0 bases, leaving 14 bases between the germline ends. The CDR3 has 16 amino acids. From germline, CDR1 is LNHDA and CDR2 SQIVND (reference sequence). CDR3 coding DNA: TGTGCCAGTAGTCCCGGACTGTTAAGCTCTGGAAACACCATATATTTT. It encodes CASSPGLLSSGNTIYF.

The DNA for the CDR3 is TGTGCCAGCAGTCTAATCCAGGGGGCGGCTGAAGCTTTCTTT. Amino acid sequence: CASSLIQGAAEAFF. V is TRBV28 and J is TRBJ1-1; 8 positions agree with TRBD1. After removal of 5 bases from V and 6 bases from J, the junction contained 8 bases not matched to a gene. Germline CDR1 reads MDHEN; CDR2 reads SYDVKM. The CDR3 is made up of 14 amino acids.

V is TRBV2 and J is TRBJ1-3; no clear D gene. V dropped 7 bases and J dropped 0 bases, with 16 bases sitting between them. This CDR3 is built from 16 residues. CDR1 is SNHLY, CDR2 FYNNEI, per germline. CDR3 amino acids: CASNGVGYGSGNTIYF. CDR3 in DNA: TGTGCCAGCAACGGGGTAGGGTATGGCTCTGGAAACACCATATATTTT. The variable domain in full, with the rest retrieved from reference TRBV2 and TRBJ1-3, is EPEVTQTPSHQVTQMGQEVILRCVPISNHLYFYWYRQILGQKVEFLVSFYNNEISEKSEIFDDQFSVERPDGSNFTLKIRSTKLEDSAMYFCASNGVGYGSGNTIYFGEGSWLTVV.

V gene TRBV9 combines with J gene TRBJ2-1; 11 bases fit TRBD2. Germline CDR1 and CDR2: SGDLS and YYNGEE. With V trimmed by 2 bases and J by 8 bases, 6 bases remained unmatched. The CDR3 runs 15 residues. CDR3 region: CASSVLAGGRDEQFF. In DNA form, the CDR3 reads TGTGCCAGCAGCGTTTTAGCGGGGGGGAGGGATGAGCAGTTCTTC.

J is TRBJ2-3 and V is TRBV6-4; 7 bases match TRBD2. Trimming removed 4 bases from V and 2 bases from J; junction bases left unmatched: 6. Germline lookup yields CDR1 MRHNA and CDR2 SNTAGT. This CDR3 has 15 residues. CDR3 coding DNA: TGTGCCAGCAGTGCGGGACGGGGGGACACAGATACGCAGTATTTT. Translating gives CASSAGRGDTDTQYF.

V usage is TRBV13 and J usage is TRBJ1-2; 8 bases align to TRBD1. The V and J ends lost 0 bases and 8 bases, in that order; junction bases with no gene match: 8. Germline CDR1 is PRHDT and CDR2 is FYEKMQ (reference sequence). The CDR3 runs 15 residues. As DNA, the CDR3 is TGTGCCAGCAGCTTAGGAGATGACAGGGGTGGAGGCTACACCTTC. Translation: CASSLGDDRGGGYTF. The full variable domain, rest sourced from reference TRBV13 and TRBJ1-2, is AAGVIQSPRHLIKEKRETATLKCYPIPRHDTVYWYQQGPGQDPQFLISFYEKMQSDKGSIPDRFSAQQFSDYHSELNMSSLELGDSALYFCASSLGDDRGGGYTFGSGTRLTVV.

This clone was seen a single time. The J gene is TRBJ2-2, the V gene TRBV19; perhaps TRBD1 as D (6 bases). Between the trimmed V and J ends, which lost 8 bases and 0 bases, there was a span of 10 bases. The CDR3 has 14 residues. Germline CDR1 LNHDA, CDR2 SQIVND (reference sequence). For the CDR3, the DNA is TGTGCCAGTCACAGGGTCCCGAACACCGGGGAGCTGTTTTTT. This translates into CASHRVPNTGELFF.

The rearrangement uses TRBV7-3 and TRBJ2-3; D perhaps matches TRBD1 (6 bases). Per germline, CDR1 SGHTA and CDR2 FQGTGA. This CDR3 spans 15 amino acids. The V and J ends lost 4 bases and 3 bases respectively, with 14 bases between them. The CDR3 bases are TGTGCCAGCAGCTCGACAGGCGCTGGGACAGATACGCAGTATTTT. Translation gives CASSSTGAGTDTQYF.

The chain has TRBV5-1 and TRBJ2-5; TRBD2 matches 15 bases. Germline CDR1 SGHRS, CDR2 YFSETQ. The CDR3 has 15 residues. The junction had 2 bases not matched to a gene; V was cut back by 4 bases and J by 4 bases. CDR3 loop: CASSQGLAGGETQYF. DNA of the CDR3: TGCGCCAGCAGCCAGGGACTAGCGGGGGGAGAGACCCAGTACTTC.

The genes are TRBV2 and TRBJ2-1; D remains unclear. CDR1 is SNHLY and CDR2 is FYNNEI in the germline V gene. V lost 6 bases, J lost 1 base, and 7 bases lay in between. The CDR3 extends over 13 amino acids. In DNA form, the CDR3 reads TGTGCCAGCAGAATCGGTTCCTACAATGAGCAGTTCTTC. It translates to CASRIGSYNEQFF.

V gene TRBV6-5 combines with J gene TRBJ1-2; D may be TRBD1 (5 bases). CDR3 size: 14 residues. Trimming took 3 bases from V and 3 from J, leaving 11 bases between them. Germline loops: CDR1 MNHEY, CDR2 SVGAGI. Here the CDR3 DNA reads TGTGCCAGCAGTTATGGGTGGGGGGACTATGGCTACACCTTC. Protein: CASSYGWGDYGYTF.

The chain employs TRBV11-2 and TRBJ2-1; D not resolved. Per the germline V gene, CDR1 is SGHAT and CDR2 is FQNNGV. Trimming took 8 bases from V and 5 from J, leaving 10 bases between them. The CDR3 runs 12 residues. The chain's CDR3 is CASDSWDNEQFF. CDR3 sequence (DNA): TGTGCCAGCGACTCTTGGGACAATGAGCAGTTCTTC. Full variable domain (rest looked up from reference TRBV11-2 and TRBJ2-1): EAGVAQSPRYKIIEKRQSVAFWCNPISGHATLYWYQQILGQGPKLLIQFQNNGVVDDSQLPKDRFSAERLKGVDSTLKIQPAKLEDSAVYLCASDSWDNEQFFGPGTRLTVL.